What follows are 16 T cell receptor beta chains derived from one specimen sequenced in a study of shared T cell receptors in the human thymus. Method: immunoSEQ multiplex PCR; TCRdb's copy keeps in-frame clones and lacks some. The sample contains roughly 410,000 clones, around 93% of which appear only once. Sequenced input: thymocytes. These receptors originate from a human donor.

This chain joins TRBV18 and TRBJ1-4; D is ambiguous. There are 17 residues in the CDR3. V lost 3 bases to trimming and J lost 4 bases, with 18 bases between them. CDR1 and CDR2 (germline): KGHSH, LQKENI. CDR3 sequence: CASSPHPLTSGNEKLFF. Here the CDR3 DNA reads TGTGCCAGCTCACCCCACCCACTCACTTCGGGTAATGAAAAACTGTTTTTT.

The DNA for the CDR3 is TGTGCCAGTAGTATAAGGTGTCTCTTTGAGCAGTTCTTC. This codes for CASSIRCLFEQFF. The J gene is TRBJ2-1, the V gene TRBV19; the D is unclear. The CDR3 has 13 amino acids. Germline V gene data show CDR1 as LNHDA and CDR2 as SQIVND (reference sequence). Trimming took off 2 bases at V and 9 bases at J, with 11 bases between the two ends. The full variable domain, rest sourced from reference TRBV19 and TRBJ2-1, is DGGITQSPKYLFRKEGQNVTLSCEQNLNHDAMYWYRQDPGQGLRLIYYSQIVNDFQKGDIAEGYSVSREKKESFPLTVTSAQKNPTAFYLCASSIRCLFEQFFGPGTRLTVL.

This chain uses TRBV6-6 with TRBJ2-3, with 9 bases fitting TRBD2. The J segment lost 3 bases and the V segment lost 5 bases, leaving 9 bases of the junction unmatched. The germline CDR1 and CDR2 sequences are MNHNY and SVGAGI (reference sequence). The CDR3 contains 16 residues. As DNA, the CDR3 is TGTGCCAGCAGTCCAAGGCGGGAGGGCCGAACAGATACGCAGTATTTT. Translated, it gives CASSPRREGRTDTQYF.

The rearrangement links TRBV7-9 to TRBJ1-5; D perhaps matches TRBD1 (5 bases). The length of the CDR3 is 15 residues. Germline V gives CDR1 SEHNR, CDR2 FQNEAQ (reference sequence). Trimming stripped 5 bases from V and 3 bases from J, with 14 bases between. In DNA form, the CDR3 reads TGTGCCAGCAGCCCAGAGGAGGGGCTCAATCAGCCCCAGCATTTT. It yields the protein CASSPEEGLNQPQHF.

The rearrangement uses TRBV5-1 and TRBJ2-7; 7 bases line up with TRBD2. Germline loops: CDR1 SGHRS, CDR2 YFSETQ. After removal of 0 bases from V and 4 bases from J, the junction contained 7 bases not matched to a gene. This CDR3 is built from 15 residues. This CDR3 is CASSLVRRERYEQYF. DNA for the CDR3: TGCGCCAGCAGCTTGGTTCGGCGGGAGAGGTACGAGCAGTACTTC.

The chain recombines TRBV11-2 with TRBJ1-2; D gene uncertain. Trimming shortened V by 4 bases and J by 0 bases, and 0 bases separated the two germline ends. Germline CDR1 is SGHAT and CDR2 is FQNNGV. This CDR3 contains 11 residues. The CDR3 nucleotides are TGTGCCAGCAGCTCTAACTATGGCTACACCTTC. Encoded protein: CASSSNYGYTF.

The chain combines TRBV12-5 with TRBJ2-3; the match to TRBD2 covers 12 bases. V trimming: 3 bases; J trimming: 4 bases; junction bases outside the gene matches: 5. Germline CDR1 and CDR2: LGHNT and FRNRAP. The length of the CDR3 is 16 residues. The DNA for the CDR3 is TGTGCTAGTGGTTTTTCTAGCGGGAGGGCGGCAGATACGCAGTATTTT. Encoded protein: CASGFSSGRAADTQYF.

This clone was counted a few times. This sequence joins TRBV5-1 and TRBJ2-1; a weak D match, TRBD2 (5 bases). The V end lost 4 bases, the J end lost 9 bases, and 14 bases lay between the germline ends. Germline loops: CDR1 SGHRS, CDR2 YFSETQ. This CDR3 contains 13 residues. The CDR3 coding sequence is TGCGCCAGCAGCCTGCCCCGACGGGGTGAGCAGTTCTTC. Its protein is CASSLPRRGEQFF.

The V and J genes are TRBV11-2 and TRBJ2-7; tentatively, D is TRBD1 (7 bases). Deletions cut 8 bases from V and 3 bases from J, with 26 bases between. Germline lookup yields CDR1 SGHAT and CDR2 FQNNGV. CDR3 size: 17 residues. CDR3 residues: CASGGGPTSLTDYEQYF. The CDR3 coding sequence is TGTGCCAGCGGAGGGGGCCCTACTTCCCTGACCGACTACGAGCAGTACTTC.

The gene calls are TRBV7-2 and TRBJ1-4; D remains ambiguous. This CDR3 has 15 amino acids. V dropped 1 base and J dropped 7 bases, with 13 bases sitting between them. The V gene's germline CDR1 is SGHTA and CDR2 FQGNSA. The DNA for the CDR3 is TGTGCCAGCAGCTTAGTCCGGTGGGCTGGTGAAAAACTGTTTTTT. It is translated as CASSLVRWAGEKLFF.

V is TRBV5-3 and J is TRBJ2-1, with TRBD2 matching 11 bases. TRBV5-3 is classed as an ORF, of uncertain function. The CDR3 has 17 residues. With V trimmed by 4 bases and J by 2 bases, 8 bases remained unmatched. In nucleotides, the CDR3 is TGTGCCAGAAGCACGGGACTAGCGGACGGGGCCTACAATGAGCAGTTCTTC. Its translation: CARSTGLADGAYNEQFF.

V gene TRBV28 combines with J gene TRBJ1-1; D is undetermined. V lost 2 bases and J 0 bases, leaving 10 bases between the germline ends. The CDR3 runs to 15 residues. Germline CDR1 and CDR2: MDHEN and SYDVKM. The CDR3 coding sequence is TGTGCCAGCAGTTTAGTCCCCGGGATGAACACTGAAGCTTTCTTT. As protein: CASSLVPGMNTEAFF.

The chain recombines TRBV11-2 with TRBJ2-1, with TRBD1 matching 8 bases. The CDR3 has 17 amino acids. Germline CDR1 SGHAT, CDR2 FQNNGV. V lost 5 bases and J lost 9; bases outside the gene matches: 18. The CDR3 spells CASSARTRGHGAGEQFF. In nucleotides, the CDR3 is TGTGCCAGCAGCGCAAGAACCAGGGGGCATGGGGCCGGTGAGCAGTTCTTC. Based on the CDR3 plus reference TRBV11-2 and TRBJ2-1, the full variable domain is EAGVAQSPRYKIIEKRQSVAFWCNPISGHATLYWYQQILGQGPKLLIQFQNNGVVDDSQLPKDRFSAERLKGVDSTLKIQPAKLEDSAVYLCASSARTRGHGAGEQFFGPGTRLTVL.

This chain uses TRBV7-2 with TRBJ1-2; D gene ambiguous. Trimming pared 6 bases from V and 4 bases from J, leaving 12 bases between. Germline V gene data show CDR1 as SGHTA and CDR2 as FQGNSA. There are 13 residues in the CDR3. The CDR3: CASSPDGSYGYTF. CDR3 nucleotide sequence: TGTGCCAGCAGTCCGGACGGCTCCTATGGCTACACCTTC.

The chain employs TRBV6-5 and TRBJ1-5, with a possible D match to TRBD1 (5 bases). Trimming pared 5 bases from V and 9 bases from J, leaving 14 bases between. The germline V gene encodes CDR1 MNHEY and CDR2 SVGAGI. This CDR3 has 13 amino acids. CDR3 in amino acids: CASSGTGKMPQHF. The CDR3 DNA reads as TGTGCCAGCAGTGGGACGGGCAAGATGCCCCAGCATTTT.

This chain connects TRBV7-2 to TRBJ2-7, with no clear D. The ends were cut back, 4 bases at V and 7 bases at J, with 5 bases in the middle. The CDR3 extends over 10 amino acids. Germline V gene lookup returns CDR1 SGHTA and CDR2 FQGNSA. CDR3 protein: CASSYGEQYF. DNA of the CDR3: TGTGCCAGCAGCTACGGGGAGCAGTACTTC.